The subject of this entry is one T cell receptor beta chain. Its cognate antigen is unknown. Germline CDR1 SGHNT, CDR2 YYREEE (reference sequence). This CDR3 comprises 17 residues. V was trimmed by 4 bases and J by 4 bases, leaving 24 bases between them. Data came from immunoSEQ multiplex PCR; TCRdb stores just in-frame clones and leaves some out. In the table there are around 200,000 clones, about 81% of which are singletons. The data originate from a study of cytomegalovirus exposure and HLA in healthy donors. Study-level background: A subsequent analysis stated that the 90 to 150 validation repertoires were run on the same platform as the 550 to 750 first-cohort repertoires.

Overall study results and limits: The classifier, whose performance was assessed in both the original and validation cohorts, reportedly diagnosed cytomegalovirus status with high specificity and sensitivity. TCR beta chains numbering some 150 were designated cytomegalovirus-associated. Despite most TCR sequences being rare, some public TCRs occurred in many donors.

The TCR sequence derives from a woman aged 25-40 years in good health and CMV-seronegative. What was sequenced was PBMCs. This chain uses TRBV5-4 with TRBJ2-7; tentatively, D is TRBD1 (6 bases). The CDR3 here is CASSGQRPGTPTYEQYF. The DNA for the CDR3 is TGTGCCAGCAGCGGCCAACGCCCGGGGACACCTACTTACGAGCAGTACTTC.